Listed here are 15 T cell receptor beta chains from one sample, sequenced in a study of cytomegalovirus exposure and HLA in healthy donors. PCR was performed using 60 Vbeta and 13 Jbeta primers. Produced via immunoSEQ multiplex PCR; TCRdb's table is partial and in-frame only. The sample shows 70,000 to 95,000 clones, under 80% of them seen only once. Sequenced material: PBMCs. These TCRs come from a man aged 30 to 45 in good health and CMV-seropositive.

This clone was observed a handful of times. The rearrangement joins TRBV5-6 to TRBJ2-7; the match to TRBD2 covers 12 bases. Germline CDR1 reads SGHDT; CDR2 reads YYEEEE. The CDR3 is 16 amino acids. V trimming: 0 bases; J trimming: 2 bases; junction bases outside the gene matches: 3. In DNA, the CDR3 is TGTGCCAGCAGCTTGGGGGCTAGCGGGGGGGCCTACGAGCAGTACTTC. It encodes CASSLGASGGAYEQYF.

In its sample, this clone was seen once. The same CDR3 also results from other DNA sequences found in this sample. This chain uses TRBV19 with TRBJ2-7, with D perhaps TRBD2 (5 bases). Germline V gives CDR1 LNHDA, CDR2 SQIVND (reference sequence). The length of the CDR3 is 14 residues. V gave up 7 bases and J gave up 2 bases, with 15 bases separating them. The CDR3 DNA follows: TGTGCCAGTACCTCTTCCGGGATACCCTACGAGCAGTACTTC. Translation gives CASTSSGIPYEQYF.

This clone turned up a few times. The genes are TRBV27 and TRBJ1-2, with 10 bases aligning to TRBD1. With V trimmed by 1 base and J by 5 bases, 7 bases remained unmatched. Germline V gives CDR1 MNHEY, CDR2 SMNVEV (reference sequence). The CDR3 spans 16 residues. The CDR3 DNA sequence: TGTGCCAGCAGTTTATGGGGACAGGGGCGGGAGTATGGCTACACCTTC. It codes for CASSLWGQGREYGYTF.

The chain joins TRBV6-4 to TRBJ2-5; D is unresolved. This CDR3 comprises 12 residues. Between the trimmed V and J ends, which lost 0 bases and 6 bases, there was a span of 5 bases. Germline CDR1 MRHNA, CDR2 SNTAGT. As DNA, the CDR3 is TGTGCCAGCAGTGACTCTTTAAAGACCCAGTACTTC. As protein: CASSDSLKTQYF.

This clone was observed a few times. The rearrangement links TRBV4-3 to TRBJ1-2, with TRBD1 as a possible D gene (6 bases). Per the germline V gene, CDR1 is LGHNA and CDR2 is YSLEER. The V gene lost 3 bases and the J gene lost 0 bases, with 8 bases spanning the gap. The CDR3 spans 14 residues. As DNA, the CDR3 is TGCGCCAGCAGCCAGGACAGAACTAACTATGGCTACACCTTC. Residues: CASSQDRTNYGYTF.

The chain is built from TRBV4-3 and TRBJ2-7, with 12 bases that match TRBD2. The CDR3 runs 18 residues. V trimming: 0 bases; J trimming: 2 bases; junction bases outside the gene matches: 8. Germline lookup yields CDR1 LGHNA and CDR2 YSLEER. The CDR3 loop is CASSQDASGGAGAYEQYF. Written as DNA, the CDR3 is TGCGCCAGCAGCCAAGATGCTAGCGGGGGGGCGGGGGCCTACGAGCAGTACTTC.

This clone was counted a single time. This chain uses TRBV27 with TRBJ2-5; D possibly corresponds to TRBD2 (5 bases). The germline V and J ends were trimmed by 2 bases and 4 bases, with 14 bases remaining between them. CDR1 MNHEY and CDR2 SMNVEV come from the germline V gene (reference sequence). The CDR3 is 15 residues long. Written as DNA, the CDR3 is TGTGCCAGCAGTTTAGTGGGGAGCAGTATAGAGACCCAGTACTTC. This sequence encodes CASSLVGSSIETQYF.

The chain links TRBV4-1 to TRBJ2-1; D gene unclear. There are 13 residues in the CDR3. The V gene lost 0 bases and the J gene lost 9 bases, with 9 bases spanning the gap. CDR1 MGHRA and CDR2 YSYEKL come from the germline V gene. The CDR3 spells CASSQDYPVEQFF. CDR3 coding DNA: TGCGCCAGCAGCCAAGATTATCCGGTTGAGCAGTTCTTC.

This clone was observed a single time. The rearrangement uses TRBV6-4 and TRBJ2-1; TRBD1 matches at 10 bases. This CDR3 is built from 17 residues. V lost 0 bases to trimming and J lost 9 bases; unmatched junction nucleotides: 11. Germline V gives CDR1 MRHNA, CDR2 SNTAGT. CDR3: CASSDSPGDRGPGEQFF. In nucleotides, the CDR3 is TGTGCCAGCAGTGACTCGCCTGGGGACAGGGGACCGGGTGAGCAGTTCTTC.

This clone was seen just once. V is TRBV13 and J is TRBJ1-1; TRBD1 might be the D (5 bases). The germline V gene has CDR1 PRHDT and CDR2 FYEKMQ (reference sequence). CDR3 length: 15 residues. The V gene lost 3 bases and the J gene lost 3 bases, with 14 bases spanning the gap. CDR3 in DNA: TGTGCCAGCAGCTTTAGACAGTTTCTGTACACTGAAGCTTTCTTT. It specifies CASSFRQFLYTEAFF.

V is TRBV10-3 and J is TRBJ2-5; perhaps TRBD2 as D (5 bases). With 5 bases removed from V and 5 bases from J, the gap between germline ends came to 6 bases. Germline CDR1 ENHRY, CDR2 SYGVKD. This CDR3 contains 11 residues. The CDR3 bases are TGTGCCATCAGTAGAGGGGAGACCCAGTACTTC. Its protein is CAISRGETQYF.

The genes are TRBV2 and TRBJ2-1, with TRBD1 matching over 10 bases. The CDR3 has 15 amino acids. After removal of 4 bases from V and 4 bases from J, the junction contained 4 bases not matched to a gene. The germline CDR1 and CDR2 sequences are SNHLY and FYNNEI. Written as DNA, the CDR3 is TGTGCCAGCAGTGTAGACAGGGGGCGTTACAATGAGCAGTTCTTC. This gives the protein CASSVDRGRYNEQFF.

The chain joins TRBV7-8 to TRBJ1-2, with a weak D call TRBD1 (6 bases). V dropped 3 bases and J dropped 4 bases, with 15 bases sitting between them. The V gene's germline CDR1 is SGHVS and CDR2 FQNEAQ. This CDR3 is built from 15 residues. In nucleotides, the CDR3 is TGTGCCAGCAGCTTGGGGGGGGCGAATCCCTATGGCTACACCTTC. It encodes CASSLGGANPYGYTF.

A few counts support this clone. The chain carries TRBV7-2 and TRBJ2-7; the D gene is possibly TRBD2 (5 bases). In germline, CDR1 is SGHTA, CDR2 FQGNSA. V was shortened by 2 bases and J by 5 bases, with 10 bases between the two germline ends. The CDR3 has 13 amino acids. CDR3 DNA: TGTGCCAGCAGCTTAACGTTCGGGGACGAGCAGTACTTC. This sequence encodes CASSLTFGDEQYF.

The CDR3 region has the DNA TGTGCCTTGCGTGGACAGGGTCTGAACACTGAAGCTTTCTTT. This gives the protein CALRGQGLNTEAFF. The genes are TRBV30 and TRBJ1-1; 8 bases match TRBD1. This CDR3 is built from 14 residues. The V gene's germline CDR1 is GTSNPN and CDR2 SVGIG (reference sequence). The V gene end was trimmed by 7 bases and the J gene end by 0 bases; junction bases not matched to a gene: 7.